The next 12 T cell receptor beta chains were all read from a single sample in a study of siplizumab effects on memory and regulatory T cells. Profiling relied on immunoSEQ multiplex PCR, and the TCRdb table lists in-frame clones only, not all of them. The sample carries some 65,000 clones, around 90% recorded once. Sequences were obtained from Tregs sorted from blood. The receptors were sampled from a human donor in good health.

J is TRBJ2-3 and V is TRBV15; no clear D gene. The germline V gene encodes CDR1 LNHNV and CDR2 YYDKDF (reference sequence). The V end was cut by 0 bases, the J end by 13 bases, with 14 bases between. This CDR3 contains 13 residues. The chain's CDR3 is CATSRDRALREYF. The CDR3 nucleotides are TGTGCCACCAGCAGAGATCGCGCACTACGGGAGTATTTT. Looking up the rest from reference TRBV15 and TRBJ2-3 gives the full variable domain: DAMVIQNPRYQVTQFGKPVTLSCSQTLNHNVMYWYQQKSSQAPKLLFHYYDKDFNNEADTPDNFQSRRPNTSFCFLDIRSPGLGDTAMYLCATSRDRALREYFGPGTRLTVL.

This chain uses TRBV6-6 with TRBJ2-2; D possibly corresponds to TRBD1 (6 bases). CDR3 length: 15 residues. The germline V and J ends were trimmed by 4 bases and 3 bases, with 12 bases remaining between them. Germline CDR1 and CDR2: MNHNY and SVGAGI (reference sequence). The CDR3 reads CASSSRGPDTGELFF. The CDR3 DNA reads as TGTGCCAGCAGTTCCAGGGGTCCCGACACCGGGGAGCTGTTTTTT.

The gene calls are TRBV2 and TRBJ1-2; no firm D call. V dropped 6 bases and J dropped 5 bases, with 10 bases sitting between them. Looked up from germline, CDR1 is SNHLY and CDR2 is FYNNEI. The CDR3 loop spans 12 amino acids. This CDR3 reads CASSGNVYGYTF. CDR3 DNA: TGTGCCAGCAGCGGGAATGTTTATGGCTACACCTTC.

The chain combines TRBV7-9 with TRBJ2-2, with D tentatively TRBD1 (6 bases). CDR1 is SEHNR and CDR2 is FQNEAQ in the germline V gene (reference sequence). Trimming cost V 5 bases and J 0 bases, with 13 bases left between them. The CDR3 is made up of 16 amino acids. CDR3 amino acids: CASSPRGRTNTGELFF. The CDR3 DNA reads TGTGCCAGCAGCCCCAGGGGCAGGACGAACACCGGGGAGCTGTTTTTT.

V usage is TRBV6-5 and J usage is TRBJ2-7, with 12 bases fitting TRBD2. The CDR3 consists of 15 residues. The V segment lost 6 bases and the J segment 3 bases; nucleotides outside the gene matches: 6. CDR1 and CDR2 from the germline V gene are MNHEY and SVGAGI. The CDR3 here is CASRRSSGRVYEQYF. The CDR3 DNA is TGTGCCAGCAGACGTTCTAGCGGGAGGGTCTACGAGCAGTACTTC.

The V call is TRBV5-8, the J call TRBJ2-5; 9 nucleotides agree with TRBD2. V was clipped by 0 bases and J by 4 bases; unmatched bases: 4. Germline V CDR1 and CDR2: SGHTS, YDEGEE. The CDR3 runs 15 residues. The CDR3 region is CASSLGGRARETQYF. The CDR3 coding sequence is TGTGCCAGCAGCTTGGGCGGGAGGGCCCGAGAGACCCAGTACTTC.

The chain has TRBV5-1 and TRBJ2-7; 7 nucleotides align to TRBD2. The CDR3 is 14 amino acids. V trimming: 0 bases; J trimming: 0 bases; junction bases outside the gene matches: 0. Germline CDR1 and CDR2: SGHRS and YFSETQ. This CDR3 reads CASSLASGSYEQYF. The CDR3 region has the DNA TGCGCCAGCAGCTTGGCTAGCGGCTCCTACGAGCAGTACTTC.

The CDR3 DNA sequence: TGTGCCAGCAGTTTTGCCGGGACAGGGGGCAACGAGCAGTACTTC. Protein product: CASSFAGTGGNEQYF. The chain is built from TRBV27 and TRBJ2-7, with 12 bases that match TRBD1. Germline V lookup: CDR1 MNHEY, CDR2 SMNVEV (reference sequence). Losses at the gene ends were 3 bases for V and 5 bases for J; bases not matched to a gene: 5. This CDR3 spans 15 amino acids.

As concerns this clone: An end of the junction does not agree with germline; a read error may underlie this. The V call is TRBV6-5, the J call TRBJ2-1; TRBD2 is a possible D gene (6 bases). The CDR3 spans 15 residues. Germline loops: CDR1 MNHEY, CDR2 SVGAGI. This CDR3 is CASSDSSASYNEQFF. CDR3 nucleotide sequence: TGTGCCAGCAGTGACTCTAGCGCCTCCTACAATGAGCAGTTCTTC.

This clone was seen once. The chain links TRBV20-1 to TRBJ1-4; D is ambiguous. V was shortened by 0 bases and J by 8 bases, with 4 bases between the two germline ends. Germline CDR1 reads DFQATT; CDR2 reads SNEGSKA (reference sequence). The CDR3 contains 11 residues. The CDR3 nucleotides read TGCAGTGCTAGAGATTTAGAAAAACTGTTTTTT. This sequence encodes CSARDLEKLFF.

Regarding this clone: At one end the junction does not follow the germline gene, possibly because of a read error. The genes are TRBV15 and TRBJ2-4; D is unresolved. Germline-derived CDR1 and CDR2 are LNHNV and YYDKDF (reference sequence). CDR3 length equals 12 residues. The CDR3 DNA reads as TGTGCCACCAGCAGAGATTTGATACCCCCGGACTTC. Residues: CATSRDLIPPDF.

The V and J genes are TRBV18 and TRBJ1-1; D uncertain. The V gene lost 4 bases and the J gene lost 4 bases, with 10 bases spanning the gap. CDR3 length: 13 amino acids. Germline CDR1 KGHSH, CDR2 LQKENI. CDR3 loop: CASSRARTTEAFF. The CDR3 nucleotides are TGTGCCAGCTCACGAGCACGGACCACTGAAGCTTTCTTT.